The rows below give T cell receptor beta chains drawn from one sample of a study of blood T cells in healthy people across ages. TCRdb reanalysed the 5' RACE reads using MiXCR and keeps one entry per CDR3 protein. The data show around 1,000,000 distinct CDR3 sequences, roughly a quarter seen once. This sample also appeared in a second study, on T cells of mothers and their children.

Sequencing was carried out using blood. The receptors were gathered from a girl between 2 and 10 years old in good health. Each CDR3 is given with its conserved first and last residue. D genes are given only for firm matches. Only part of the rows carry a size: once, few, many, or a class if the clone is expanded.

J,D,V,size,CDR3,DNA
TRBJ2-3,TRBD2,TRBV20-1,few,CSASRREGQGDTQYF,TGCAGTGCTAGTAGGCGGGAGGGCCAGGGAGATACGCAGTATTTT
TRBJ1-5,TRBD1,TRBV28,few,CASSPPRTGNRNQPQHF,TGTGCCAGCAGTCCGCCTCGGACAGGGAATCGCAATCAGCCCCAGCATTTT
TRBJ2-3,NA,TRBV7-2,NA,CASSLAPVTTSTDTQYF,TGTGCCAGCAGCTTAGCGCCTGTAACTACAAGCACAGATACGCAGTATTTT
TRBJ1-1,TRBD1,TRBV7-2,few,CASSLSRTGDTEAFF,TGTGCCAGCAGCTTATCGAGGACAGGGGACACTGAAGCTTTCTTT
TRBJ2-7,NA,TRBV10-3,NA,CAIGSESYEQYF,TGTGCCATCGGTTCCGAATCCTACGAGCAGTACTTC
TRBJ2-7,NA,TRBV11-3,NA,CASKEDRSYEQYF,TGTGCCAGCAAGGAGGACAGATCCTACGAGCAGTACTTC
TRBJ2-5,TRBD1,TRBV9,NA,CAGSVDISGGGGETPYF,TGTGCCGGCAGCGTAGATATATCAGGGGGCGGAGGGGAGACCCCGTACTTC
TRBJ2-7,TRBD1,TRBV4-3,NA,CASSQGAGGFYEQYF,TGCGCCAGCAGCCAGGGGGCAGGGGGCTTCTACGAGCAGTACTTC
TRBJ2-7,NA,TRBV24-1,NA,CATSVGRAPYEQYF,TGTGCCACCAGTGTTGGGCGGGCCCCCTACGAGCAGTACTTC
TRBJ2-2,NA,TRBV6-6,NA,CASSKLTGELFF,TGTGCCAGCAGCAAACTCACCGGGGAGCTGTTTTTT
TRBJ1-1,NA,TRBV29-1,few,CSVEARGGTEAFF,TGCAGCGTTGAAGCCCGGGGGGGCACTGAAGCTTTCTTT
TRBJ2-7,TRBD2,TRBV27,few,CASSLRGGSSYEQYF,TGTGCCAGCAGTTTACGCGGGGGGAGCTCCTACGAGCAGTACTTC
TRBJ2-2,TRBD2,TRBV4-3,many,CASSLLAGGTGELFF,TGCGCCAGCAGCCTACTAGCGGGAGGGACCGGGGAGCTGTTTTTT
TRBJ2-2,NA,TRBV29-1,few,CSVEFNTGELFF,TGCAGCGTTGAATTCAACACCGGGGAGCTGTTTTTT
TRBJ2-7,TRBD2,TRBV27,few,CASSQLAGEPYEQYF,TGTGCCAGCAGCCAACTAGCGGGAGAACCCTACGAGCAGTACTTC
TRBJ2-7,NA,TRBV5-1,NA,CASSLDAHGYEQYF,TGCGCCAGCAGCTTGGATGCCCATGGGTACGAGCAGTACTTC
TRBJ2-3,NA,TRBV19,NA,CASSRVAADTQYF,TGTGCCAGTAGTCGAGTAGCCGCAGATACGCAGTATTTT
TRBJ2-3,NA,TRBV6-5,NA,CASSYSNQGTQYF,TGTGCCAGCAGTTACTCGAACCAGGGGACGCAGTATTTT
TRBJ2-5,NA,TRBV6-2/TRBV6-3,NA,CASSRPIAGQETQYF,TGTGCCAGCAGTCGCCCCATCGCGGGCCAAGAGACCCAGTACTTC
TRBJ2-5,NA,TRBV7-9,NA,CASTLPELGPQEKTQYF,TGTGCCAGCACCCTGCCCGAACTAGGCCCCCAGGAGAAGACCCAGTACTTC
TRBJ2-1,TRBD2,TRBV20-1,NA,CSARVVAGGPYNEQFF,TGCAGTGCTAGAGTCGTAGCGGGAGGGCCCTACAATGAGCAGTTCTTC
TRBJ1-6,NA,TRBV5-1,NA,CASSFGSYNSPLHF,TGCGCCAGCAGCTTTGGTTCCTATAATTCACCCCTCCACTTT
TRBJ2-7,TRBD1,TRBV20-1,few,CSADRGLYEQYF,TGCAGTGCGGACAGGGGATTATACGAGCAGTACTTC
TRBJ2-7,TRBD2,TRBV25-1,many,CASRASGSYEQYF,TGTGCCAGCAGGGCTAGCGGGAGTTACGAGCAGTACTTC
TRBJ2-5,NA,TRBV5-5,NA,CASSPLTQETQYF,TGTGCCAGCAGCCCCCTGACCCAAGAGACCCAGTACTTC
TRBJ2-2,TRBD2,TRBV29-1,NA,CSVPRGGFTGELFF,TGCAGCGTGCCGCGGGGGGGCTTCACCGGGGAGCTGTTTTTT
TRBJ2-1,NA,TRBV7-3,NA,CASSLQAGAYNEQFF,TGTGCCAGCAGCTTACAAGCGGGCGCGTACAATGAGCAGTTCTTC
TRBJ2-5,TRBD2,TRBV29-1,NA,CSVDLLAGVETQYF,TGCAGCGTTGATCTACTAGCGGGGGTGGAGACCCAGTACTTC
TRBJ2-7,TRBD2,TRBV18,NA,CVSSPPGLDYEQYF,TGTGTCAGCTCACCTCCAGGACTAGACTACGAGCAGTACTTC
TRBJ2-7,NA,TRBV21-1,NA,CASSNSPGVSPYEQYF,TGTGCCAGCAGCAATTCCCCAGGGGTCTCCCCCTACGAGCAGTACTTC
TRBJ2-3,NA,TRBV29-1,few,CSVDDAGATDTQYF,TGCAGCGTTGACGACGCGGGGGCCACAGATACGCAGTATTTT
TRBJ2-5,NA,TRBV7-7,few,CASSPGARQETQYF,TGTGCTAGCAGCCCGGGGGCTCGGCAAGAGACCCAGTACTTC
TRBJ2-5,TRBD1,TRBV12-3/TRBV12-4,NA,CASSFLLGTDQETQYF,TGTGCCAGCAGTTTTTTACTCGGGACAGACCAAGAGACCCAGTACTTC
TRBJ2-7,TRBD1,TRBV20-1,NA,CSARPTTGSYEQYF,TGCAGTGCTAGACCCACGACAGGGTCCTACGAGCAGTACTTC
TRBJ2-1,TRBD2,TRBV20-1,many,CSGSGSPYNEQFF,TGCAGTGGTAGCGGGAGTCCGTACAATGAGCAGTTCTTC
TRBJ2-1,NA,TRBV4-1,NA,CASSQDVAGRYYNEQFF,TGCGCCAGCAGCCAAGATGTTGCGGGACGGTACTACAATGAGCAGTTCTTC
TRBJ2-7,TRBD1,TRBV10-3,NA,CAISASGTGDYEQYF,TGTGCCATCAGTGCCTCCGGGACAGGGGACTACGAGCAGTACTTC
TRBJ2-5,NA,TRBV14,many,CASSQDAGWETQYF,TGTGCCAGCAGCCAAGATGCGGGGTGGGAGACCCAGTACTTC
TRBJ2-7,NA,TRBV4-1,once,CTSSPRDNYFEQYF,TGCACCAGCAGCCCACGGGACAACTACTTCGAGCAGTACTTC
TRBJ1-4,NA,TRBV29-1,NA,CSVEGHDEKLFF,TGCAGCGTTGAAGGGCATGATGAAAAACTGTTTTTT
TRBJ1-5,NA,TRBV24-1,NA,CATSDPTDYSNQPQHF,TGTGCCACCAGTGACCCGACAGATTATAGCAATCAGCCCCAGCATTTT
TRBJ2-7,NA,TRBV6-1,NA,CASSEGRTLGHEQYF,TGTGCCAGCAGTGAAGGAAGGACCCTAGGCCACGAGCAGTACTTC
TRBJ1-5,NA,TRBV24-1,few,CATSDSGTGLSGPQHF,TGTGCCACCAGTGACTCCGGGACCGGGCTTAGTGGGCCCCAGCATTTT
TRBJ1-6,NA,TRBV18,once,CASSPVSPDSSYNSPLHF,TGTGCCAGCTCACCAGTGTCCCCCGACAGCTCCTATAATTCACCCCTCCACTTT
TRBJ1-5,NA,TRBV6-2/TRBV6-3,NA,CASSSGGEGGNQPQHF,TGTGCCAGCAGTTCCGGGGGGGAAGGAGGAAATCAGCCCCAGCATTTT
TRBJ2-4,TRBD2,TRBV6-5,few,CASSAGTTYSRVQYF,TGTGCCAGCAGCGCCGGGACTACCTATTCTCGGGTTCAGTACTTC
TRBJ2-7,NA,TRBV20-1,few,CSASRAGQTYEQYF,TGCAGTGCTAGCAGAGCAGGGCAAACCTACGAGCAGTACTTC
TRBJ2-7,TRBD1,TRBV20-1,NA,CSARPADRGGYEQYF,TGCAGTGCTAGACCTGCGGACAGGGGGGGCTACGAGCAGTACTTC
TRBJ1-2,TRBD1,TRBV11-2,NA,CASSPRDRMNGYTF,TGTGCCAGCAGCCCCCGGGACAGGATGAATGGCTACACCTTC
TRBJ2-1,NA,TRBV5-5,few,CASSLAFGEQFF,TGTGCCAGCAGCTTGGCCTTCGGGGAGCAGTTCTTC
TRBJ2-5,NA,TRBV6-6,NA,CASSTSTPLQETQYF,TGTGCCAGCAGTACCTCGACACCACTTCAAGAGACCCAGTACTTC
TRBJ2-3,NA,TRBV9,many,CASSAEDTQYF,TGTGCCAGCAGCGCCGAAGATACGCAGTATTTT
TRBJ2-5,TRBD2,TRBV29-1,NA,CSAGGLAGGETQYF,TGCAGCGCCGGGGGGTTAGCAGGCGGAGAGACCCAGTACTTC